This T cell receptor beta chain was recorded in a study of beta chain features in type 1 diabetes. Study-level results: Equally in patients and controls, PCR might preferentially amplify shorter templates. Compared to healthy donors, patients appeared to have naive, central memory and Treg TCRB repertoires that were more alike. TCRB CDR3s from Type 1 diabetes patients were moderately but significantly shorter in all four CD4+ subsets.

cDNA synthesis used the whole RNA isolate, giving expressed TCRB sequences. Regulatory, naive and central memory T cell samples averaged approximately 3.4 million reads. Here immunoSEQ multiplex PCR was the method, and the copy in TCRdb shows in-frame clones only, minus some. The repertoire holds 600,000 or so clones, over 11% seen once, with nearly 0.04% in the top ten. For this clone: Its antigen is unknown. The same CDR3 also results from other DNA sequences found in this sample.

The sample consisted of naive CD4+ T cells from blood. This receptor was identified in a young man with type 1 diabetes.

CDR3 DNA: TGTGCCACCAGCAGAGACTACTACGAGCAGTACTTC. It yields the protein CATSRDYYEQYF. The chain has TRBV15 and TRBJ2-7; D is uncertain. Between the trimmed V and J ends, which lost 0 bases and 3 bases, there was a span of 3 bases. The CDR3 sequence is 12 residues long. Germline-derived CDR1 and CDR2 are LNHNV and YYDKDF (reference sequence).